This TCR beta chain was observed in a study of blood T cell repertoires in COVID-19. Study-level background: Acute and convalescent COVID-19 specimens originated in the United States, Italy and Spain. Sample material is recorded as cDNA or gDNA derived from T cells, B-cell-depleted T cells, or PBMCs.

How the authors handled the data: Amplification of reference gene primers was used by the study to estimate nucleated cell counts. The table came from immunoSEQ multiplex PCR; TCRdb's copy has only in-frame clones and leaves some out. The V and J calls and clone size were taken over from that table, and D and trimming were inferred from the DNA. The table lists about 70,000 clones, around three quarters of them singletons. The CDR3 contains 14 residues. V was clipped by 5 bases and J by 6 bases, with 15 bases between them. CDR1 SGHTA and CDR2 FQGNSA come from the germline V gene. Sequencing was performed on peripheral blood. The chain recombines TRBV7-2 with TRBJ2-3; D perhaps matches TRBD1 (5 bases). The TCR was taken from a woman of 80 years or more with active or convalescent COVID-19. The CDR3 DNA follows: TGTGCCAGCAGCCGTGTCCAAAGGGGTGATACGCAGTATTTT. As protein: CASSRVQRGDTQYF. The entire variable domain, with the rest obtained from reference TRBV7-2 and TRBJ2-3, is as follows: GAGVSQSPSNKVTEKGKDVELRCDPISGHTALYWYRQSLGQGLEFLIYFQGNSAPDKSGLPSDRFSAERTGGSVSTLTIQRTQQEDSAVYLCASSRVQRGDTQYFGPGTRLTVL.